One and the same sample provided the 9 T cell receptor beta chains below, sequenced in a study of cytotoxic CD8 clonotypes in ibrutinib-treated CLL. TCRdb's copy holds only in-frame clones and misses some; the assay was immunoSEQ multiplex PCR. The sample consists of some 81,000 clones, 70% to 80% of them appearing once. The sample in question was PBMCs, obtained after 12 months of ibrutinib treatment. The receptors here all came from a human donor with chronic lymphocytic leukemia.

The V call is TRBV18, the J call TRBJ2-1; 9 bases match TRBD1. The CDR3 runs 15 residues. The V and J ends lost 3 bases and 6 bases, in that order; junction bases with no gene match: 6. Per germline, CDR1 KGHSH and CDR2 LQKENI. In DNA form, the CDR3 reads TGTGCCAGCTCACCCGTGGGACAGGGTGGCAATGAGCAGTTCTTC. Translating it yields CASSPVGQGGNEQFF. Using reference TRBV18 and TRBJ2-1 for the parts outside the CDR3, the full variable domain is NAGVMQNPRHLVRRRGQEARLRCSPMKGHSHVYWYRQLPEEGLKFMVYLQKENIIDESGMPKERFSAEFPKEGPSILRIQQVVRGDSAAYFCASSPVGQGGNEQFFGPGTRLTVL.

The CDR3 here is CASSLGADMNTEAFF. In DNA form, the CDR3 reads TGTGCCAGCAGCTTAGGGGCAGATATGAACACTGAAGCTTTCTTT. The chain has TRBV7-2 and TRBJ1-1; D call uncertain. The CDR3 totals 15 residues. Trimming cost V 1 base and J 0 bases, with 9 bases left between them. Per germline, CDR1 SGHTA and CDR2 FQGNSA.

This chain connects TRBV5-1 to TRBJ2-3, with 8 bases matching TRBD1. V lost 4 bases and J lost 0; bases outside the gene matches: 7. In germline, CDR1 is SGHRS, CDR2 YFSETQ. This CDR3 is built from 16 residues. The CDR3 coding sequence is TGCGCCAGCAGCAGGGGGACAGGCCAAAGCACAGATACGCAGTATTTT. This sequence encodes CASSRGTGQSTDTQYF.

The chain couples TRBV18 to TRBJ1-1; weak D call: TRBD1 (5 bases). Germline CDR1 is KGHSH and CDR2 is LQKENI. CDR3 length: 15 residues. V was shortened by 2 bases and J by 1 base, with 11 bases between the two germline ends. In DNA, the CDR3 is TGTGCCAGCTCACCAACACAGGCCCCGAACACTGAAGCTTTCTTT. It specifies CASSPTQAPNTEAFF. Full variable domain (remainder filled in from reference TRBV18 and TRBJ1-1): NAGVMQNPRHLVRRRGQEARLRCSPMKGHSHVYWYRQLPEEGLKFMVYLQKENIIDESGMPKERFSAEFPKEGPSILRIQQVVRGDSAAYFCASSPTQAPNTEAFFGQGTRLTVV.

This chain links TRBV7-2 with TRBJ2-3; possibly TRBD2 for D (6 bases). The CDR3 length is 14 residues. The germline V gene has CDR1 SGHTA and CDR2 FQGNSA. V shed 1 base and J shed 6 bases, with 11 bases lying between them. The CDR3 nucleotides read TGTGCCAGCAGCTTAGGCGGGGAGCATGATACGCAGTATTTT. Its protein product is CASSLGGEHDTQYF. Based on the CDR3 plus reference TRBV7-2 and TRBJ2-3, the full variable domain is GAGVSQSPSNKVTEKGKDVELRCDPISGHTALYWYRQSLGQGLEFLIYFQGNSAPDKSGLPSDRFSAERTGGSVSTLTIQRTQQEDSAVYLCASSLGGEHDTQYFGPGTRLTVL.

This clone was seen only once. The V call is TRBV2, the J call TRBJ2-6; D remains ambiguous. Trimming stripped 3 bases from V and 1 base from J, with 10 bases between. The CDR3 has 16 amino acids. Germline-derived CDR1 and CDR2 are SNHLY and FYNNEI. The CDR3 reads CASSDPTLSGANVLTF. In DNA, the CDR3 is TGTGCCAGCAGTGACCCGACCCTTTCTGGGGCCAACGTCCTGACTTTC. The whole variable domain, remainder taken from reference TRBV2 and TRBJ2-6, is EPEVTQTPSHQVTQMGQEVILRCVPISNHLYFYWYRQILGQKVEFLVSFYNNEISEKSEIFDDQFSVERPDGSNFTLKIRSTKLEDSAMYFCASSDPTLSGANVLTFGAGSRLTVL.

The genes are TRBV30 and TRBJ2-2; D remains ambiguous. CDR3 length: 11 residues. V dropped 3 bases and J dropped 7 bases, with 6 bases sitting between them. From germline, CDR1 is GTSNPN and CDR2 SVGIG (reference sequence). The CDR3 sequence is CAWSPRGELFF. The CDR3 DNA is TGTGCCTGGAGCCCCCGCGGGGAGCTGTTTTTT.

This chain links TRBV5-1 with TRBJ1-6, with D tentatively TRBD1 (5 bases). The CDR3 extends over 13 amino acids. Trimming cost V 7 bases and J 10 bases, with 15 bases left between them. Germline V gene sequence: CDR1 SGHRS, CDR2 YFSETQ. DNA of the CDR3: TGCGCCAGCGGGGAGGGGTCCGGGTCACCCCTCCACTTT. Protein: CASGEGSGSPLHF.

This clone is a singleton in its sample. The chain links TRBV7-2 to TRBJ2-1; D gene ambiguous. The V end was cut by 0 bases, the J end by 5 bases, with 5 bases between. Germline V gives CDR1 SGHTA, CDR2 FQGNSA. There are 13 residues in the CDR3. The CDR3 coding sequence is TGTGCCAGCAGCTTAGCGCCCGACAATGAGCAGTTCTTC. Translated, it gives CASSLAPDNEQFF.